Each of the 9 T cell receptor beta chains below was sequenced from the same sample in a study of STAT5B mutations in CD4+ large granular lymphocyte leukemia. Method: immunoSEQ multiplex PCR; TCRdb's copy keeps in-frame clones and lacks some. In the table there are about 48,000 clones, just over 70% of which are singletons. Sequencing was done on a sample of CD4+ T cells from blood buffy coats. Receptors originate from a human donor in good health.

The J gene is TRBJ2-3, the V gene TRBV30; D unclear. Trimming pared 4 bases from V and 2 bases from J, leaving 7 bases between. Germline assignment: CDR1 GTSNPN and CDR2 SVGIG (reference sequence). The CDR3 runs 12 residues. The CDR3: CAWTRATDTQYF. The CDR3 DNA sequence: TGTGCCTGGACCAGAGCCACAGATACGCAGTATTTT.

The chain is built from TRBV7-2 and TRBJ2-7, with 7 nucleotides matching TRBD2. CDR1 and CDR2 from the germline V gene are SGHTA and FQGNSA. The CDR3 is 15 residues long. V was pared by 7 bases and J by 0 bases, with 9 bases of the junction left unmatched. This CDR3 reads CASTQSGGNSYEQYF. The CDR3 DNA reads as TGTGCCAGCACCCAGTCCGGGGGGAACTCCTACGAGCAGTACTTC.

The sample holds a few counts of this clone. The chain is built from TRBV19 and TRBJ1-5; 7 nucleotides match TRBD1. With V trimmed by 3 bases and J by 6 bases, 8 bases remained unmatched. CDR3 size: 15 residues. Germline V gives CDR1 LNHDA, CDR2 SQIVND (reference sequence). As DNA, the CDR3 is TGTGCCAGTAGTATCGCAGGGGGATTTGGTCAGCCCCAGCATTTT. Amino acid sequence: CASSIAGGFGQPQHF.

The genes are TRBV25-1 and TRBJ1-6; TRBD1 agrees at 7 bases. Trimming cost V 3 bases and J 0 bases; bases outside gene matches: 8. The CDR3 has 18 residues. Germline lookup yields CDR1 MGHDK and CDR2 SYGVNS. CDR3 DNA: TGTGCCAGCAGTGATCAGGGGGGCGGGAGCTCCTATAATTCACCCCTCCACTTT. It yields the protein CASSDQGGGSSYNSPLHF.

The rearrangement joins TRBV19 to TRBJ2-7, with TRBD1 identical over 8 bases. Germline loops: CDR1 LNHDA, CDR2 SQIVND (reference sequence). This CDR3 has 14 residues. V lost 5 bases to trimming and J lost 2 bases; unmatched junction nucleotides: 5. This CDR3 is CASSGTGDPYEQYF. CDR3 DNA: TGTGCCAGTAGTGGGACAGGAGACCCCTACGAGCAGTACTTC.

This clone rates as medium-sized. The sample contains more than one DNA sequence encoding this CDR3. For the CDR3, the DNA is TGTGCCAGCAGTGACCGGGGGAAGTCCGAGCAGTACGTC. It encodes CASSDRGKSEQYV. The V call is TRBV6-1, the J call TRBJ2-7, with a weak D call TRBD2 (6 bases). V dropped 3 bases and J dropped 6 bases, with 12 bases sitting between them. This CDR3 spans 13 amino acids. Germline V gene sequence: CDR1 MNHNS, CDR2 SASEGT.

The gene calls are TRBV29-1 and TRBJ1-2, with D maybe TRBD1 (6 bases). This CDR3 has 11 amino acids. With 4 bases removed from V and 8 bases from J, the gap between germline ends came to 11 bases. From germline, CDR1 is SQVTM and CDR2 ANQGSEA. This CDR3 reads CSVGRTDGYTF. CDR3 DNA sequence: TGCAGCGTTGGAAGGACAGACGGCTACACCTTC.

CDR3 DNA: TGCGCCAGCAGCTTGGGGGGGACAGGGGCCTATGAGCAGTTCTTC. This codes for CASSLGGTGAYEQFF. The chain has TRBV5-1 and TRBJ2-1; 10 positions agree with TRBD1. CDR1 is SGHRS, CDR2 YFSETQ, per germline. The J segment lost 8 bases and the V segment lost 0 bases, leaving 5 bases of the junction unmatched. The CDR3 is 15 residues long.

This clone was found a few times. This chain uses TRBV19 with TRBJ1-5; D ambiguous. Germline CDR1 and CDR2: LNHDA and SQIVND (reference sequence). V lost 1 base, J lost 4 bases, and 5 bases lay in between. The CDR3 loop spans 13 amino acids. The CDR3 loop is CASSIALNQPQHF. DNA for the CDR3: TGTGCCAGTAGTATAGCCTTGAATCAGCCCCAGCATTTT.